The present entry profiles one T cell receptor beta chain with its context. The data were taken from a study of shared clonotypes between healthy human individuals. Germline lookup yields CDR1 MNHNS and CDR2 SASEGT. J gave up 6 bases and V 2 bases, and 7 bases lay outside the gene matches. CDR3 length: 15 amino acids. Positive CCR7 selection of CD45RO-negative cells yielded the naive CD8 cells, and terminally differentiated effector memory CD45RA+ cells were excluded. All donors were healthy HIV-negative adults lacking recent acute infections or vaccinations. The donors, all of them Caucasian adults, lived in Nashville, Tennessee. The assay was immunoSEQ multiplex PCR, and TCRdb's table has in-frame clones only and misses some. This table has around 2,000,000 clones, roughly 95% appearing once.

Source material: naive CD8+ T cells sorted from blood. The receptor comes from a man aged 18-30 years in good health. The chain couples TRBV6-1 to TRBJ2-3; TRBD2 matches at 8 bases. The CDR3 protein is CASSEFAGGRDTQYF. The CDR3 coding sequence is TGTGCCAGCAGTGAATTTGCGGGGGGCCGGGATACGCAGTATTTT.